This T cell receptor (beta chain) was retrieved from a study of CD8+ T cells in alopecia areata. General observations from the study: Scalp samples also yield sequences from resident alphabeta T cells of normal skin. Across lesional scalp, and particularly alopecia totalis/universalis, clonality surpassed that of normal scalp.

From alopecia areata patients, lesional scalp punch biopsies and peripheral blood were collected. The J segment lost 2 bases and the V segment lost 0 bases, leaving 1 base of the junction unmatched. Germline lookup yields CDR1 MNHEY and CDR2 SMNVEV (reference sequence). CDR3 length: 15 residues. Sequencing relied on a cDNA template that was reverse transcribed from extracted RNA. The protocol was immunoSEQ multiplex PCR, while the TCRdb copy is restricted to in-frame clones and leaves out a portion. The sample yields 100,000 to 120,000 clones, 55% to 70% seen once. In this sample, this clone turned up a few times. What it recognizes is unknown.

The sample consisted of NKG2D-low CD8+ T cells sorted from blood. The receptor's source is a human donor with alopecia areata. The chain carries TRBV27 and TRBJ2-1; 7 positions agree with TRBD2. In DNA, the CDR3 is TGTGCCAGCAGTTTATCAAGCGGGACCTACAATGAGCAGTTCTTC. Protein product: CASSLSSGTYNEQFF.